This is a list of T cell receptor beta chains from one sample in a study of cytotoxic CD8 clonotypes in ibrutinib-treated CLL. The protocol was immunoSEQ multiplex PCR, while the TCRdb copy is restricted to in-frame clones and leaves out a portion. The sample has 20,000 to 25,000 clones; 55% to 75% are singletons. The sample consisted of PBMCs, taken after 12 months of ibrutinib treatment. These receptor sequences come from a human donor with chronic lymphocytic leukemia. CDR3s include the opening cysteine and the closing phenylalanine or tryptophan. The D gene is left open where the match is weak. The size entry is marked missing in some rows and otherwise reads once, few, many or a size class.

D: .; V: TRBV30; J: TRBJ1-2; size: .; length: 14; CDR3: CAWNPGSRPDGYTF; DNA: TGTGCCTGGAACCCAGGGAGCAGGCCGGATGGCTACACCTTC
D: TRBD1; V: TRBV19; J: TRBJ2-5; size: .; length: 15; CDR3: CASSIARDSGETQYF; DNA: TGTGCCAGTAGTATAGCCAGGGACAGTGGAGAGACCCAGTACTTC
D: .; V: TRBV18; J: TRBJ2-3; size: .; length: 16; CDR3: CASSPYGTFGTDTQYF; DNA: TGTGCCAGCTCACCTTACGGGACATTCGGCACAGATACGCAGTATTTT
D: .; V: TRBV7-2; J: TRBJ1-2; size: .; length: 12; CDR3: CASSLYVYGYTF; DNA: TGTGCCAGCAGCTTATATGTATATGGCTACACCTTC
D: .; V: TRBV30; J: TRBJ1-1; size: .; length: 12; CDR3: CALGQLNTEAFF; DNA: TGTGCTCTTGGACAGTTGAACACTGAAGCTTTCTTT
D: .; V: TRBV6-1; J: TRBJ1-3; size: .; length: 17; CDR3: CASSGNLKGYAGNTIYF; DNA: TGTGCCAGCAGTGGAAACTTAAAGGGGTACGCCGGAAACACCATATATTTT
D: .; V: TRBV19; J: TRBJ2-2; size: .; length: 15; CDR3: CASSIRGQNTGELFF; DNA: TGTGCCAGTAGTATCCGGGGACAAAACACCGGGGAGCTGTTTTTT
D: .; V: TRBV9; J: TRBJ1-4; size: .; length: 12; CDR3: CASSATDEKLFF; DNA: TGTGCCAGCAGTGCGACAGATGAAAAACTGTTTTTT
D: .; V: TRBV19; J: TRBJ2-7; size: .; length: 14; CDR3: CASSIAGNLYEQYF; DNA: TGTGCCAGTAGTATAGCAGGGAACCTCTACGAGCAGTACTTC
D: .; V: TRBV7-2; J: TRBJ2-7; size: .; length: 13; CDR3: CASSSSWGYEQYF; DNA: TGTGCCAGCAGCAGCTCCTGGGGGTACGAGCAGTACTTC
D: .; V: TRBV30; J: TRBJ2-1; size: .; length: 12; CDR3: CAWSVPGGREFF; DNA: TGTGCCTGGAGTGTACCGGGGGGCCGGGAGTTCTTC
D: TRBD2; V: TRBV7-6; J: TRBJ2-7; size: .; length: 14; CDR3: CASSPGGRFYEQYF; DNA: TGTGCCAGCAGCCCGGGGGGGCGATTCTACGAGCAGTACTTC
D: .; V: TRBV7-9; J: TRBJ2-5; size: .; length: 15; CDR3: CASSQGGGRQETQYF; DNA: TGTGCCAGCAGTCAAGGTGGGGGCCGGCAAGAGACCCAGTACTTC
D: .; V: TRBV20-1; J: TRBJ1-2; size: .; length: 11; CDR3: CSARAYYGYTF; DNA: TGCAGTGCTAGAGCCTACTATGGCTACACCTTC
D: TRBD2; V: TRBV2; J: TRBJ2-3; size: .; length: 17; CDR3: CASTRGETSGTTDTQYF; DNA: TGTGCCAGCACCCGTGGCGAGACTAGCGGGACCACAGATACGCAGTATTTT
D: .; V: TRBV21-1; J: TRBJ2-5; size: .; length: 22; CDR3: CASSKPTADSGGQSSCSETQYF; DNA: TGTGCCAGCAGCAAACCCACCGCAGATAGCGGGGGCCAATCCTCGTGTTCAGAGACCCAGTACTTC
D: .; V: TRBV7-2; J: TRBJ1-5; size: .; length: 15; CDR3: CASSPKGGGGQPQHF; DNA: TGTGCCAGCAGCCCCAAAGGAGGGGGTGGCCAGCCCCAGCATTTT
D: TRBD1; V: TRBV7-6; J: TRBJ2-1; size: .; length: 14; CDR3: CASSPRTGGSEQFF; DNA: TGTGCCAGCAGTCCACGGACAGGGGGCTCTGAGCAGTTCTTC
D: TRBD2; V: TRBV5-1; J: TRBJ2-7; size: .; length: 14; CDR3: CASMGSGAGYEQYF; DNA: TGCGCCAGCATGGGGAGCGGGGCAGGCTACGAGCAGTACTTC
D: .; V: TRBV2; J: TRBJ1-1; size: few; length: 12; CDR3: CASSVSNTEAFF; DNA: TGTGCCAGCTCTGTATCGAACACTGAAGCTTTCTTT